The T cell receptor (beta chain) described here comes from a study of monozygotic twins with inflammatory bowel disease. The study's findings and limits: Especially where disease activity was present, IBD patients had fewer clonotypes in common with others than healthy twins did. Those with IBD had lower TCRbeta diversity (inverse Simpson) than their healthy co-twins did. The data gave no support to a single strong IBD-associated signal or clonotype. For repertoire similarity, concordant twins did not differ from discordant twins, possibly because power was limited.

TCRdb reprocessed the 5' RACE reads, keeping one entry per CDR3 protein, no DNA. The listing contains 400,000 or so distinct CDR3 sequences. About this clonotype itself: Its antigen is not identified.

The CDR3 extends over 13 amino acids. The V gene's germline CDR1 is MGHDK and CDR2 SYGVNS. The clonotype comes from a human donor with ulcerative colitis or Crohn's disease, or a healthy co-twin of an affected twin (not recorded which). J is TRBJ1-2 and V is TRBV25-1; the D call of TRBD1 rests on TCRdb alone, since no DNA is present to check it. Material for sequencing was blood. The CDR3 is CASSQDRGDGYTF.